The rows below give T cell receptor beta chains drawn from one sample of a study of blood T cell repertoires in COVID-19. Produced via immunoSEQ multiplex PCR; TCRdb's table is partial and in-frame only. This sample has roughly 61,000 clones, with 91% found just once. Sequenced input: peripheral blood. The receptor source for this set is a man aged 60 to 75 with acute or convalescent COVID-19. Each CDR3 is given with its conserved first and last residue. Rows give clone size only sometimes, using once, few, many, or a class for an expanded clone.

CDR3aa: CASSPTGGGYEQYF; j_gene: TRBJ2-7; abundance: few; v_gene: TRBV7-2
CDR3aa: CASSYVDSSNQPQHF; j_gene: TRBJ1-5; abundance: once; v_gene: TRBV28
CDR3aa: CSVGQGYYYNEQFF; j_gene: TRBJ2-1; abundance: .; v_gene: TRBV29-1
CDR3aa: CATSQSTSGRARETQYF; j_gene: TRBJ2-5; abundance: .; v_gene: TRBV15
CDR3aa: CASSYGSSGGAYNEQFF; j_gene: TRBJ2-1; abundance: .; v_gene: TRBV6-2/TRBV6-3
CDR3aa: CASSRQSSYEQYF; j_gene: TRBJ2-7; abundance: .; v_gene: TRBV6-2/TRBV6-3
CDR3aa: CASSLARGQTYSPLHF; j_gene: TRBJ1-6; abundance: .; v_gene: TRBV11-2
CDR3aa: CATSRDRPGLSNQPQHF; j_gene: TRBJ1-5; abundance: .; v_gene: TRBV15
CDR3aa: CASTQGAGGYTF; j_gene: TRBJ1-2; abundance: .; v_gene: TRBV12-3/TRBV12-4
CDR3aa: CASSTGTGEKKRAYNEQFF; j_gene: TRBJ2-1; abundance: .; v_gene: TRBV19
CDR3aa: CASREGTYNEQFF; j_gene: TRBJ2-1; abundance: .; v_gene: TRBV7-3